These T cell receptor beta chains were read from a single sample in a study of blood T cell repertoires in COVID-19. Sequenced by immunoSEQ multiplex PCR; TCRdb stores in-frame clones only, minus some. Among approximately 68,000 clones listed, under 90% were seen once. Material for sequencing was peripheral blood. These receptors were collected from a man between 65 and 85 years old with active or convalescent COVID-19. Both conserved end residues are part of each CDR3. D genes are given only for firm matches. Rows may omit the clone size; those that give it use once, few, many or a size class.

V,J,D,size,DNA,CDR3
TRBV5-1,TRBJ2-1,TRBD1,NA,TGCGCCAGCAGCTTGGCGGGACAGGGCCATGAGCAGTTCTTC,CASSLAGQGHEQFF
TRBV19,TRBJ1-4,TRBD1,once,TGTGCCAGTAGTATTTTTGGACAGGGGAATGAAAAACTGTTTTTT,CASSIFGQGNEKLFF
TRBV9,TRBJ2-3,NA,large,TGTGCCAGCAGCGTAACAGGGAAGGGTACGCAGTATTTT,CASSVTGKGTQYF
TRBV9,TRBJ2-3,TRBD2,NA,TGTGCCAGCAGCGCTGGCCAGCGGGGAGGGAGGGCGTCAGATACGCAGTATTTT,CASSAGQRGGRASDTQYF
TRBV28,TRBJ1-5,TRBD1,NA,TGTGCCAGCACCTCGGGACAGCCCAATCAGCCCCAGCATTTT,CASTSGQPNQPQHF
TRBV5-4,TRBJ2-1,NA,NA,TGTGCCAGCAGCTTGGTGCAGGGAGGCAATGAGCAGTTCTTC,CASSLVQGGNEQFF
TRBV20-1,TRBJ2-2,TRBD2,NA,TGCAGTGCTAGTAGTTTCCTAGCGGGAGCCTCCGGGGAGCTGTTTTTT,CSASSFLAGASGELFF
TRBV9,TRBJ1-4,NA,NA,TGTGCCAGCGGCCAGGGGATCCAAGGGGAAAAACTGTTTTTT,CASGQGIQGEKLFF
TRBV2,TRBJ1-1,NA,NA,TGTGCCAGCAGTGGACAGATGAACACTGAAGCTTTCTTT,CASSGQMNTEAFF
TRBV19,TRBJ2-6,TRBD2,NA,TGTGCCAGTAGTATAACTAGCGGGATTGTCTCTGGGGCCAACGTCCTGACTTTC,CASSITSGIVSGANVLTF
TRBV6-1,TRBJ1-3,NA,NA,TGTGCCAGCAGTGAAATCGGCTCTGGAAACACCATATATTTT,CASSEIGSGNTIYF
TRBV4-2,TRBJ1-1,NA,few,TGTGCCAGCAGCCACGAGACAGGCACTGAAGCTTTCTTT,CASSHETGTEAFF
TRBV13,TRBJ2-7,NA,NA,TGTGCCAGCAGCTTAGGCCTAAGCTCCTACGAGCAGTACTTC,CASSLGLSSYEQYF
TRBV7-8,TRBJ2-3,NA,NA,TGTGCCAGCAGCTCGAGGTGGGGCTCAGATACGCAGTATTTT,CASSSRWGSDTQYF
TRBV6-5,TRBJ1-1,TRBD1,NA,TGTGCCAGCAAGTTACGGGGACAGGTGAACACTGAAGCTTTCTTT,CASKLRGQVNTEAFF
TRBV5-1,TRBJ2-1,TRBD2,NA,TGCGCCAGCAGCTTTAGATCTAGCGGGAGGAGATACAATGAGCAGTTCTTC,CASSFRSSGRRYNEQFF
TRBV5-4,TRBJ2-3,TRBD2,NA,TGTGCCAGCAGCTTGCGGGCTAGCGGGAGTTCAGATACGCAGTATTTT,CASSLRASGSSDTQYF
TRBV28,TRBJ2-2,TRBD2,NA,TGTGCCAGCAGTTATAGACTAGCTCACACCGGGGAGCTGTTTTTT,CASSYRLAHTGELFF
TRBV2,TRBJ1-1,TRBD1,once,TGTGCCAGCAGTGAACGGGACAGCCTCACTGAAGCTTTCTTT,CASSERDSLTEAFF
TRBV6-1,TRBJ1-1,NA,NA,TGTGCCAGCAGTGAAGCAGGCAGGGGTAATGAAGCTTTCTTT,CASSEAGRGNEAFF
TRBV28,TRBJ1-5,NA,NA,TGTGCCAGCAGTTTATCCAGGGTGGATCAGCCCCAGCATTTT,CASSLSRVDQPQHF
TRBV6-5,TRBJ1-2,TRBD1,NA,TGTGCCAGCAGTCCACTAACAGGGGGCCATTATGGCTACACCTTC,CASSPLTGGHYGYTF
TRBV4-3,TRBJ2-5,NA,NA,TGCGCCAGCAGCCAAGTGGGAGGTCAAGAGACCCAGTACTTC,CASSQVGGQETQYF
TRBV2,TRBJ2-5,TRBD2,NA,TGTGCCAGCACGGTAGCGGGAGTCGGCGAGACCCAGTACTTC,CASTVAGVGETQYF
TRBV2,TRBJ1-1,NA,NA,TGTGCCAGCAGCCCGGTTGGGGGGGTATATACTGAAGCTTTCTTT,CASSPVGGVYTEAFF
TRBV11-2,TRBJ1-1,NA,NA,TGTGCCAGCAGCTTAGTTCAGGGCCACACTGAAGCTTTCTTT,CASSLVQGHTEAFF
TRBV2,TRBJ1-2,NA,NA,TGTGCCAGCAGTGAGGTTAGCGTTAACTATGGCTACACCTTC,CASSEVSVNYGYTF
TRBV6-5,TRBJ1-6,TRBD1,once,TGTGCCAGCTCCGGGGGACAGGGGTATTCACCCCTCCACTTT,CASSGGQGYSPLHF